One sample yielded the 20 T cell receptor beta chains listed below, sequenced in a study of T cell repertoires in cytomegalovirus infection. One entry per CDR3 protein, called by TCRdb with MiXCR from the reads. The data show some 170,000 distinct CDR3 sequences, approximately 17% seen once. The sample comprised CD8+ T cells from PBMCs. These receptors were collected from a human donor in good health (CMV status not recorded). Some clones in this sample may be carry-over from other donors' samples.

The table lists this clonotype with a few counts. The chain couples TRBV4-1 to TRBJ2-1; no reliable D call. The V and J ends lost 0 bases and 4 bases respectively, with 13 bases between them. Germline V gene sequence: CDR1 MGHRA, CDR2 YSYEKL. CDR3 length equals 16 residues. CDR3 region: CASSQESGIYYNEQFF. CDR3 nucleotides: TGCGCCAGCAGCCAAGAATCTGGGATCTATTACAATGAGCAGTTCTTC.

This chain connects TRBV4-1 to TRBJ1-1; no definite D call. Trimming removed 1 base from V and 4 bases from J, with 10 bases in between. The CDR3 spans 14 residues. Per germline, CDR1 MGHRA and CDR2 YSYEKL. The CDR3 is CASSQVSEGTEAFF. Here the CDR3 DNA reads TGCGCCAGCAGCCAAGTGAGTGAGGGCACTGAAGCTTTCTTT.

As DNA, the CDR3 is TGTGCCATCAGTGAGTCGGGACAGGGGGTCTACAATGAGCAGTTCTTC. Its translation is CAISESGQGVYNEQFF. V is TRBV10-3 and J is TRBJ2-1, with TRBD1 matching over 11 bases. The CDR3 totals 16 residues. The V and J ends lost 0 bases and 3 bases, in that order; junction bases with no gene match: 1. Germline loops: CDR1 ENHRY, CDR2 SYGVKD.

The sample holds a few counts of this clonotype. The rearrangement links TRBV15 to TRBJ2-6; D gene unclear. The CDR3 is 17 residues long. From germline, CDR1 is LNHNV and CDR2 YYDKDF (reference sequence). The germline V and J ends were trimmed by 0 bases and 0 bases, with 9 bases remaining between them. The DNA of the CDR3 is TGTGCCACCAGCAGAGAGGGAAGGGTCTCTGGGGCCAACGTCCTGACTTTC. Translated: CATSREGRVSGANVLTF.

V and J are TRBV20-1 and TRBJ2-7; the D gene is possibly TRBD2 (5 bases). Trimming took off 8 bases at V and 2 bases at J, with 13 bases between the two ends. The germline V gene encodes CDR1 DFQATT and CDR2 SNEGSKA (reference sequence). The CDR3 consists of 12 residues. CDR3 DNA: TGCAGTTGCGGACTGGGGACCTACGAGCAGTACTTC. Protein sequence: CSCGLGTYEQYF.

V gene TRBV7-6 combines with J gene TRBJ2-1, with D perhaps TRBD2 (7 bases). Germline CDR1 and CDR2: SGHVS and FNYEAQ. The CDR3 has 15 residues. Deletions cut 5 bases from V and 7 bases from J, with 18 bases between. CDR3 loop: CASSAPRGPGNEQFF. As DNA, the CDR3 is TGTGCCAGCAGCGCCCCGCGGGGGCCGGGGAATGAGCAGTTCTTC.

This chain joins TRBV6-6 and TRBJ1-6, with TRBD1 identical over 8 bases. Germline loops: CDR1 MNHNY, CDR2 SVGAGI (reference sequence). V shed 1 base and J 9 bases; nucleotides not matched to a gene: 17. The CDR3 has 19 amino acids. The CDR3 DNA follows: TGTGCCAGCAGTTACTGTTGCTTTCCGGGGGACAGGATAGTTTCACCCCTCCACTTT. This sequence encodes CASSYCCFPGDRIVSPLHF.

This clonotype was picked up a small number of times. This chain connects TRBV19 to TRBJ2-3; D unresolved. Germline V gives CDR1 LNHDA, CDR2 SQIVND (reference sequence). Trimming shortened V by 3 bases and J by 6 bases, and 10 bases separated the two germline ends. The CDR3 loop spans 13 amino acids. CDR3 region: CASSIWVADTQYF. The CDR3 nucleotides are TGTGCCAGTAGTATTTGGGTGGCGGATACGCAGTATTTT.

The chain uses TRBV27 and TRBJ2-7; D perhaps matches TRBD2 (6 bases). The CDR3 has 16 amino acids. From germline, CDR1 is MNHEY and CDR2 SMNVEV (reference sequence). Trimming cost V 1 base and J 0 bases, with 13 bases left between them. The CDR3 protein is CASSLYLRGPSYEQYF. The CDR3 region has the DNA TGTGCCAGCAGTTTATATCTGCGGGGCCCCTCCTACGAGCAGTACTTC.

This clonotype occurred a few times. The V gene is TRBV28, the J gene TRBJ2-1; TRBD1 matches 9 bases. V was clipped by 4 bases and J by 7 bases; unmatched bases: 11. Germline V gene lookup returns CDR1 MDHEN and CDR2 SYDVKM. The CDR3 is made up of 16 amino acids. CDR3 nucleotides: TGTGCCAGCAGTTCCCCGGACAGGGGAAATGATAATGAGCAGTTCTTC. This codes for CASSSPDRGNDNEQFF.

V is TRBV6-6 and J is TRBJ1-1; D possibly corresponds to TRBD1 (5 bases). The length of the CDR3 is 15 residues. Per germline, CDR1 MNHNY and CDR2 SVGAGI (reference sequence). The V end lost 10 bases, the J end lost 6 bases, and 24 bases lay between the germline ends. CDR3 region: CAILTRRDPLPEAFF. The DNA of the CDR3 is TGTGCCATCCTCACCCGTAGGGACCCCCTCCCTGAAGCTTTCTTT.

CDR3 bases: TGTGCCAGCAGTCCCCCGAGAGGAAGGACTGAAGCTTTCTTT. It encodes CASSPPRGRTEAFF. The genes are TRBV12-3 or TRBV12-4 and TRBJ1-1; no firm D call. V was cut by 5 bases and J by 5 bases, with 15 bases left in between. This CDR3 spans 14 amino acids.

This clonotype was observed a few times. The gene calls are TRBV7-6 and TRBJ2-7; TRBD1 or TRBD2 may be the D gene (5 bases each). Germline V gene data show CDR1 as SGHVS and CDR2 as FNYEAQ. V lost 5 bases to trimming and J lost 2 bases, with 13 bases between them. There are 14 residues in the CDR3. CDR3 in amino acids: CASSPGADTYEQYF. Here the CDR3 DNA reads TGTGCCAGCAGCCCCGGGGCCGACACCTACGAGCAGTACTTC.

This clonotype was detected a few times. V gene TRBV29-1 combines with J gene TRBJ1-1, with D possibly matching TRBD1 (6 bases). V lost 7 bases and J 0 bases, leaving 12 bases between the germline ends. Germline assignment: CDR1 SQVTM and CDR2 ANQGSEA. This CDR3 region has 13 residues. CDR3 region: CSAWDNLNTEAFF. The CDR3 DNA reads as TGCAGCGCCTGGGACAACTTGAACACTGAAGCTTTCTTT.

The V call is TRBV28, the J call TRBJ2-3; 12 positions agree with TRBD2. Germline loops: CDR1 MDHEN, CDR2 SYDVKM. The CDR3 length is 18 residues. V was pared by 3 bases and J by 3 bases, with 10 bases of the junction left unmatched. Here the CDR3 reads CASSFKLAGGRGTDTQYF. As DNA, the CDR3 is TGTGCCAGCAGTTTTAAACTAGCGGGGGGCAGGGGAACAGATACGCAGTATTTT.

This clonotype turned up a few times. V gene TRBV7-3 combines with J gene TRBJ2-2, with D unclear. Germline values: CDR1 SGHTA, CDR2 FQGTGA. The CDR3 totals 14 residues. V lost 5 bases and J lost 6, with 13 bases in between. As DNA, the CDR3 is TGTGCCAGCAGCCCCAAGTTGGGGTCCGGGGAGCTGTTTTTT. This codes for CASSPKLGSGELFF. Full variable domain (remainder filled in from reference TRBV7-3 and TRBJ2-2): GAGVSQTPSNKVTEKGKYVELRCDPISGHTALYWYRQSLGQGPEFLIYFQGTGAADDSGLPNDRFFAVRPEGSVSTLKIQRTERGDSAVYLCASSPKLGSGELFFGEGSRLTVL.

V usage is TRBV7-6 and J usage is TRBJ2-7; D might be TRBD2 (6 bases). V was clipped by 7 bases and J by 7 bases, with 20 bases between them. Germline CDR1 and CDR2: SGHVS and FNYEAQ. This CDR3 is built from 14 residues. The CDR3 loop reads CASTSGTAGREQYF. CDR3 nucleotides: TGTGCCAGCACTTCCGGGACGGCGGGGAGGGAGCAGTACTTC.

This clonotype was counted only a few times. The rearrangement joins TRBV6-5 to TRBJ2-5, with 8 bases that match TRBD1. This CDR3 contains 15 residues. The V gene end was trimmed by 7 bases and the J gene end by 1 base; junction bases not matched to a gene: 8. CDR1 is MNHEY, CDR2 SVGAGI, per germline. CDR3 in amino acids: CASTPGQALQETQYF. In DNA form, the CDR3 reads TGTGCCAGCACTCCGGGACAGGCACTCCAAGAGACCCAGTACTTC.

This clonotype was observed a handful of times. This chain uses TRBV25-1 with TRBJ1-4, with D possibly being TRBD1 (5 bases). Germline V gene data show CDR1 as MGHDK and CDR2 as SYGVNS. The V gene lost 4 bases and the J gene lost 10 bases, with 19 bases spanning the gap. The CDR3 covers 15 residues. CDR3 sequence reads: CASSAGPLGDGKLFF. The CDR3 nucleotides read TGTGCCAGCAGTGCCGGCCCGCTGGGGGATGGAAAACTGTTTTTT.

This chain connects TRBV28 to TRBJ2-1; 13 bases line up with TRBD2. The CDR3 sequence is 17 residues long. Looked up from germline, CDR1 is MDHEN and CDR2 is SYDVKM. The junction had 18 bases not matched to a gene; V was cut back by 5 bases and J by 14 bases. CDR3 coding DNA: TGTGCCAGCAGTCCCACCCCTCGGACTAGCGGGGGCCCTCGTGAGTTCTTC. It yields the protein CASSPTPRTSGGPREFF.